This T cell receptor beta chain derives from a study of response to subunit inactivated influenza vaccine. Germline lookup yields CDR1 SNHLY and CDR2 FYNNEI. Trimming shortened V by 7 bases and J by 5 bases, and 15 bases separated the two germline ends. The CDR3 is made up of 13 amino acids. MiXCR was run by TCRdb on the RT-PCR reads, yielding one entry per CDR3 protein. The table shows 530,000 or so distinct CDR3 sequences, with less than 15% occurring only once. On this clonotype itself: Its antigen is not known.

Study-level findings and limits: That few new T cells are recruited by each seasonal influenza vaccination was the authors' suggestion.

The sequenced sample was PBMCs from blood, obtained 11 to 12 days after vaccination. The origin of this receptor is a man between 45 and 60 years old who received an inactivated influenza vaccine. The genes are TRBV2 and TRBJ2-7; either TRBD1 or TRBD2 may fit D (5 bases each). The CDR3 bases are TGTGCCAGCAAGGCCGTGAGGGGCCACGAGCAGTACTTC. Translating gives CASKAVRGHEQYF.